Following are 10 T cell receptor beta chains from one sample sequenced in a study of blood T cell repertoires in COVID-19. The repertoire was sequenced with immunoSEQ multiplex PCR; TCRdb's copy has only in-frame clones and lacks some. The table has 250,000 to 300,000 clones, roughly 80% seen once. The source material was PBMCs or T cells enriched from blood (not recorded which). These receptors were collected from a man in his forties or fifties who had been exposed to COVID-19.

The chain links TRBV11-3 to TRBJ1-3; no reliable D call. This CDR3 has 17 amino acids. Germline V CDR1 and CDR2: SGHNT, YENEEA. V lost 4 bases and J 4 bases, leaving 20 bases between the germline ends. The CDR3 here is CASSSGFSGSWGNTIYF. In DNA, the CDR3 is TGTGCCAGCAGCTCCGGATTCTCCGGGAGTTGGGGAAACACCATATATTTT.

This clone was detected once. This chain links TRBV11-2 with TRBJ2-7; D might be TRBD2 (5 bases). V was shortened by 3 bases and J by 5 bases, with 14 bases between the two germline ends. CDR1 SGHAT and CDR2 FQNNGV come from the germline V gene. The CDR3 is 14 amino acids. The CDR3 protein is CASSFVEARHEQYF. As DNA, the CDR3 is TGTGCCAGCAGCTTCGTGGAGGCGAGGCACGAGCAGTACTTC.

V usage is TRBV2 and J usage is TRBJ1-6; D not certain. From germline, CDR1 is SNHLY and CDR2 FYNNEI. Trimming shortened V by 8 bases and J by 10 bases, and 15 bases separated the two germline ends. The CDR3 extends over 13 amino acids. The CDR3 region is CASGVGRTSPLHF. The CDR3 DNA is TGTGCCAGCGGGGTCGGGAGGACCTCACCCCTCCACTTT.

This chain connects TRBV11-2 to TRBJ1-1; no clear D. V was clipped by 5 bases and J by 6 bases, with 10 bases between them. In germline, CDR1 is SGHAT, CDR2 FQNNGV. The CDR3 consists of 12 residues. This CDR3 reads CASSPTVSEAFF. The DNA of the CDR3 is TGTGCCAGCAGCCCAACAGTCTCTGAAGCTTTCTTT.

This clone was seen a few times. This sequence joins TRBV3-1 (or the pseudogene TRBV3-2) and TRBJ1-6, with 9 positions matching TRBD1. In germline, CDR1 is LGHDT, CDR2 YNNKEL (reference sequence). The CDR3 spans 18 residues. V gave up 4 bases and J gave up 4 bases; unmatched junction bases: 11. The CDR3 coding sequence is TGTGCCAGCAGCCGCTCCCCCGGGACAGGGTCTTATAATTCACCCCTCCACTTT. This translates into CASSRSPGTGSYNSPLHF.

J is TRBJ1-4 and V is TRBV19; maybe TRBD1 (5 bases). V gave up 6 bases and J gave up 0 bases, with 11 bases separating them. The CDR3 sequence is 15 residues long. Looked up from germline, CDR1 is LNHDA and CDR2 is SQIVND (reference sequence). The CDR3 is CASRHRSATNEKLFF. The CDR3 DNA is TGTGCCAGTAGGCACAGGAGTGCAACTAATGAAAAACTGTTTTTT.

The chain couples TRBV7-9 to TRBJ2-5, with TRBD1 matching over 7 bases. Looked up from germline, CDR1 is SEHNR and CDR2 is FQNEAQ (reference sequence). The CDR3 contains 14 residues. Unmatched junction bases numbered 6, after V lost 4 bases and J lost 4 bases. CDR3 nucleotide sequence: TGTGCCAGCAGCTCTTGGACAGGCCGAGAGACCCAGTACTTC. Translated, it gives CASSSWTGRETQYF.

The chain is built from TRBV5-1 and TRBJ2-7; TRBD2 agrees at 9 bases. The CDR3 sequence is 13 residues long. V shed 5 bases, J shed 0 bases, and the junction held 0 bases outside the gene matches. Germline V gene sequence: CDR1 SGHRS, CDR2 YFSETQ. As DNA, the CDR3 is TGCGCCAGCAGACTAGCGGGCTCCTACGAGCAGTACTTC. Residues: CASRLAGSYEQYF. The full variable domain, rest sourced from reference TRBV5-1 and TRBJ2-7, is KAGVTQTPRYLIKTRGQQVTLSCSPISGHRSVSWYQQTPGQGLQFLFEYFSETQRNKGNFPGRFSGRQFSNSRSEMNVSTLELGDSALYLCASRLAGSYEQYFGPGTRLTVT.

CDR3 sequence reads: CASSEWGGTGGGEQYF. The CDR3 DNA reads TGTGCCAGCAGTGAATGGGGTGGGACAGGGGGTGGCGAGCAGTACTTC. This chain connects TRBV6-1 to TRBJ2-7, with TRBD1 matching over 11 bases. V was pared by 2 bases and J by 6 bases, with 9 bases of the junction left unmatched. Germline loops: CDR1 MNHNS, CDR2 SASEGT. The CDR3 loop spans 16 amino acids.

The chain couples TRBV25-1 to TRBJ2-3; 9 bases are a match to TRBD2. V dropped 1 base and J dropped 4; count of bases not matched to a gene: 6. The CDR3 totals 16 residues. The germline V gene has CDR1 MGHDK and CDR2 SYGVNS. The CDR3: CASSEWREGQSDTQYF. The CDR3 DNA reads TGTGCCAGCAGTGAATGGCGGGAGGGCCAGTCAGATACGCAGTATTTT.